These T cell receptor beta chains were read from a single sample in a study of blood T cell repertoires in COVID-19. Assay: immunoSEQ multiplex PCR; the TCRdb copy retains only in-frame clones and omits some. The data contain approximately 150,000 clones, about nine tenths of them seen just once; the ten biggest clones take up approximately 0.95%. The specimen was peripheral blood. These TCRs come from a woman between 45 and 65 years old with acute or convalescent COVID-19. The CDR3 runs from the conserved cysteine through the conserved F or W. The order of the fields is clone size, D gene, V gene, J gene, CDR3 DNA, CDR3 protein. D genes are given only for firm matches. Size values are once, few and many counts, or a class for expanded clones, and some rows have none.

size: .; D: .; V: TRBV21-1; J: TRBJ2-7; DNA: TGTGCCAGCAGCACCCTACCGGGACAGGGGGTGACCTACGAGCAGTACTTC; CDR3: CASSTLPGQGVTYEQYF
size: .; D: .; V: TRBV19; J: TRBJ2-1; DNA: TGTGCCACTGACAGGTTTAATGAGCAGTTCTTC; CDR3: CATDRFNEQFF
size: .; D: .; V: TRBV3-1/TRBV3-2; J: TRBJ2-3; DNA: TGTGCCAGCAGCCGGAGAGAAACAGATACGCAGTATTTT; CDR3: CASSRRETDTQYF
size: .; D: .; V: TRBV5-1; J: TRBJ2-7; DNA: TGCGCCAGCAGCTTGGGAGAGGGGCGGGGATACGAGCAGTACTTC; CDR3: CASSLGEGRGYEQYF
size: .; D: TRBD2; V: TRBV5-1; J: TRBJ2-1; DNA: TGCGCCAGCAGCTTGTTTCAAGCGGGAGGGCACAATGAGCAGTTCTTC; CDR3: CASSLFQAGGHNEQFF
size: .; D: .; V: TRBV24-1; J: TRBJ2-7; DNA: TGTGCCACCAGTGATACTACCTGGAACGAGCAGTACTTC; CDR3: CATSDTTWNEQYF
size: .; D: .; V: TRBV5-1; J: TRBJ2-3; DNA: TGCGCCAGCAGCTTGGAAGCCGGTCGGGCAGATACGCAGTATTTT; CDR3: CASSLEAGRADTQYF
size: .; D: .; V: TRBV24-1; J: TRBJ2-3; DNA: TGTGCCACCAGTGATTTAGCGGCAGGTAGAGCAGATACGCAGTATTTT; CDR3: CATSDLAAGRADTQYF
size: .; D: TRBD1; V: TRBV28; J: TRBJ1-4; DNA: TGTGCCAGCAGTACAGGGGGCTGGGGTTCAAATGAAAAACTGTTTTTT; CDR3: CASSTGGWGSNEKLFF
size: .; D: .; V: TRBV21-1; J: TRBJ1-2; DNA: TGTGCCAGCCCTAGTTCAACAGGGAGGGATGGCTACACCTTC; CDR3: CASPSSTGRDGYTF
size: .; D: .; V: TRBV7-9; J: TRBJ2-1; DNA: TGTGCCAGCAGCCCATTTAGCGGAACCTACAATGAGCAGTTCTTC; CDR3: CASSPFSGTYNEQFF
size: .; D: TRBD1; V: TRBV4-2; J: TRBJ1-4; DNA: TGTGCCAGCAGCCCTTACAGGGGACGGACACATGAAAAACTGTTTTTT; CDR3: CASSPYRGRTHEKLFF
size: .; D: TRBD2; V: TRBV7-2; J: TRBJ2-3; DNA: TGTGCCAGCTTGAAGGCTAGCGGGCCCCGAGATACGCAGTATTTT; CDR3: CASLKASGPRDTQYF
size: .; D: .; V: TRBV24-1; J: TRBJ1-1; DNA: TGTGCCACCCGGACAGAAGGAGTCACTGAAGCTTTCTTT; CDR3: CATRTEGVTEAFF
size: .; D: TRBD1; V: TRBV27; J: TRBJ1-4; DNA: TGTGCCAGCAGTTGGGGACAGGGGGCCGGAAAACTGTTTTTT; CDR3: CASSWGQGAGKLFF
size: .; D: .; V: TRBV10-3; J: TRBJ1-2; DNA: TGTGCCATCAGAACAACGGGACACCTTAACTATGGCTACACCTTC; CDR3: CAIRTTGHLNYGYTF
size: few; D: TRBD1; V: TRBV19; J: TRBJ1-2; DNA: TGTGCCAGTAACCCCGACAGGGACTATGGCTACACCTTC; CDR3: CASNPDRDYGYTF
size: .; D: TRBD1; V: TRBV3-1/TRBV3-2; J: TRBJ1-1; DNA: TGTGCCAGCAGCCAACCCACGACAGGGGTGAACACTGAAGCTTTCTTT; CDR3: CASSQPTTGVNTEAFF
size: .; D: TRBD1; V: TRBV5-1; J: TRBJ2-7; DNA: TGCGCCAGCAGCTTAGCAGGGGGCACCACCTACGAGCAGTACTTC; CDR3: CASSLAGGTTYEQYF
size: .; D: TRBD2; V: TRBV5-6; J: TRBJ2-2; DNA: TGTGCCAGCAGCTTGGTGATAGCGGGAGATCGGACCGGGGAGCTGTTTTTT; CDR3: CASSLVIAGDRTGELFF
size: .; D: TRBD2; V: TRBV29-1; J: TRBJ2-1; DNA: TGCAGCGTGTTAGGACTAGCGATCAACAATGAGCAGTTCTTC; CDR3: CSVLGLAINNEQFF
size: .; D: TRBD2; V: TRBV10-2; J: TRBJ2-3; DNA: TGCGCCAGCACCACTAGCGGGGGGGCGGGGACAGATACGCAGTATTTT; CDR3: CASTTSGGAGTDTQYF
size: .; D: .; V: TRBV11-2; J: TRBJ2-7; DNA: TGTGCCAGCAGCTTAGAATTACGGCAGGGTTCCTACGAGCAGTACTTC; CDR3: CASSLELRQGSYEQYF
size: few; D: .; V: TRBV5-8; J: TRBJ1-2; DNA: TGTGCCAGCAGCTCCTGGGGCCTGTCTAACTATGGCTACACCTTC; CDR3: CASSSWGLSNYGYTF
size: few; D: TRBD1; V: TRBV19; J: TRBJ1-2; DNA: TGTGCCAGTAGTATGGGACAGGTTTTTACAGGCTACACCTTC; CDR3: CASSMGQVFTGYTF
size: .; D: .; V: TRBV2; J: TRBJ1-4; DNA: TGTGCCAGCAGTGAACACAGGACTAATGAAAAACTGTTTTTT; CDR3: CASSEHRTNEKLFF
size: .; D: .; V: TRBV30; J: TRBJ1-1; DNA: TGTGCCTGGAGCTTCGCGGCGAACACTGAAGCTTTCTTT; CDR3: CAWSFAANTEAFF
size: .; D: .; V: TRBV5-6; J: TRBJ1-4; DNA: TGTGCCAGCAGCCGCTTTGGGGGCTACCGGGCCCTAAATGAAAAACTGTTTTTT; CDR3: CASSRFGGYRALNEKLFF
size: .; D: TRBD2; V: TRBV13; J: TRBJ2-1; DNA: TGTGCCAGCAGCTCCCGCTCCGGGACTAGCGGCTACAATGAGCAGTTCTTC; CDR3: CASSSRSGTSGYNEQFF
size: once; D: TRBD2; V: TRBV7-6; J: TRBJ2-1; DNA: TGTGCCAGCAGCCCCCCTAGCGGGGGGGCGGGGGAGCAGTTCTTC; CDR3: CASSPPSGGAGEQFF
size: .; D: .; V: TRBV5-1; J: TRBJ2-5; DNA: TGCGCCAGCAGCGCTGACAAACCTCAAGAGACCCAGTACTTC; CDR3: CASSADKPQETQYF
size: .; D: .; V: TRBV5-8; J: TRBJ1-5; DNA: TGTGCCAGCAGCTTGGGCAGGTATAGCAATCAGCCCCAGCATTTT; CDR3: CASSLGRYSNQPQHF